A selection of T cell receptor beta chains follows, all from one sample in a study of beta chain features in type 1 diabetes. The data were produced by immunoSEQ multiplex PCR, yet TCRdb's version contains in-frame clones alone and is incomplete. The sample includes more than 140,000 clones, less than 10% seen only once; the top ten take 0.65%. The sequenced sample consisted of central memory CD4+ T cells from blood. The receptors come from a woman aged 40 to 50 in good health. Each CDR3 is given with its conserved first and last residue. A D gene is named only where the DNA matches it firmly. Rows give clone size only sometimes, using once, few, many, or a class for an expanded clone.

J: TRBJ1-6; V: TRBV14; D: .; size: few; DNA: TGTGCCAGCAGCCAAGTCCAAGGGGGAGTCTATAATTCACCCCTCCACTTT; CDR3: CASSQVQGGVYNSPLHF
J: TRBJ2-1; V: TRBV5-4; D: .; size: .; DNA: TGTGCCAGCAGCTTGGCTAGCTACTCCTACAATGAGCAGTTCTTC; CDR3: CASSLASYSYNEQFF
J: TRBJ2-1; V: TRBV4-3; D: .; size: .; DNA: TGCGCCAGCAGCCAGGAGGGGGGGGCTGGCTACAATGAGCAGTTCTTC; CDR3: CASSQEGGAGYNEQFF
J: TRBJ1-1; V: TRBV6-5; D: .; size: few; DNA: TGTGCCAGCAGTTACTCGTCGCGGGGTTTGTACACTGAAGCTTTCTTT; CDR3: CASSYSSRGLYTEAFF
J: TRBJ1-1; V: TRBV7-2; D: .; size: few; DNA: TGTGCCAGCAGCTTCGAGATACCTGCGGTGGCTTTCTTT; CDR3: CASSFEIPAVAFF
J: TRBJ2-7; V: TRBV18; D: TRBD1; size: .; DNA: TGTGCCAGCTCACCGAAATCCGGGGACAGCACCTTC; CDR3: CASSPKSGDSTF
J: TRBJ2-3; V: TRBV5-1; D: .; size: .; DNA: TGCGCCAGCAGCTTGGGGTCCCTAGGCACAGATACGCAGTATTTT; CDR3: CASSLGSLGTDTQYF
J: TRBJ2-1; V: TRBV27; D: .; size: .; DNA: TGTGCCAGCAGTTCCCCAGGGGCCTACAATGAGCAGTTCTTC; CDR3: CASSSPGAYNEQFF
J: TRBJ2-7; V: TRBV2; D: .; size: .; DNA: TGTGCCAGCAGTTTGACAGCCTCCTACGAGCAGTACTTC; CDR3: CASSLTASYEQYF
J: TRBJ2-7; V: TRBV5-1; D: TRBD1; size: .; DNA: TGCGCCAGCAGCCGGGACAGGGCGGACGAGCAGTACTTC; CDR3: CASSRDRADEQYF
J: TRBJ2-5; V: TRBV29-1; D: .; size: many; DNA: TGCAGCGTTGAGAAGGAATCGGGGACCCAGTACTTC; CDR3: CSVEKESGTQYF
J: TRBJ2-5; V: TRBV7-9; D: .; size: few; DNA: TGTGCCAGCAGCTTAGCCCGGACATTTCAAGAGACCCAGTACTTC; CDR3: CASSLARTFQETQYF
J: TRBJ1-2; V: TRBV5-1; D: .; size: few; DNA: TGCGCCAGCAGCTTCGGTGATGGCTACACCTTC; CDR3: CASSFGDGYTF
J: TRBJ2-2; V: TRBV18; D: .; size: few; DNA: TGTGCCAGCTCACCACGTTCACAAAATGCCGGGGAGCTGTTTTTT; CDR3: CASSPRSQNAGELFF
J: TRBJ1-2; V: TRBV14; D: .; size: few; DNA: TGTGCCAGCAGCCCGTCTCTTAACTATGGCTACACCTTC; CDR3: CASSPSLNYGYTF
J: TRBJ1-1; V: TRBV6-6; D: TRBD1; size: few; DNA: TGTGCCAGCAGTACCTGGACAGGTTCGAACACTGAAGCTTTCTTT; CDR3: CASSTWTGSNTEAFF
J: TRBJ2-3; V: TRBV7-8; D: TRBD2; size: .; DNA: TGTGCCAGCAGCTTAGATCCTAGCGGGGGTGCTAGCACAGATACGCAGTATTTT; CDR3: CASSLDPSGGASTDTQYF
J: TRBJ1-5; V: TRBV10-3; D: .; size: many; DNA: TGTGCCATCAGTGGCGGGGGACGCCAGCCCCAGCATTTT; CDR3: CAISGGGRQPQHF
J: TRBJ2-1; V: TRBV11-2; D: .; size: .; DNA: TGTGCCAGCAGCTTAGATCGCCAGGCTGAGGAGCAGTTCTTC; CDR3: CASSLDRQAEEQFF
J: TRBJ2-7; V: TRBV4-3; D: TRBD2; size: many; DNA: TGCGCCAGCAGCCTCTTTTTTGGGGGGGACTACGAGCAGTACTTC; CDR3: CASSLFFGGDYEQYF
J: TRBJ2-4; V: TRBV28; D: TRBD1; size: few; DNA: TGTGCCAGCAGCCAGGACAGGGGTTCTTCCAAAAACATTCAGTACTTC; CDR3: CASSQDRGSSKNIQYF
J: TRBJ1-6; V: TRBV7-2; D: .; size: .; DNA: TGTGCCAGCAGCTCCTTCCGTCTTAATTCACCCCTCCACTTT; CDR3: CASSSFRLNSPLHF
J: TRBJ2-3; V: TRBV7-2; D: TRBD2; size: few; DNA: TGTGCCAGCAGCTTCCAGCGGGGGAGCACAGATACGCAGTATTTT; CDR3: CASSFQRGSTDTQYF
J: TRBJ2-3; V: TRBV5-4; D: TRBD2; size: .; DNA: TGTGCCAGCAGCTCTGGGGGACTAGCAAGCACAGATACGCAGTATTTT; CDR3: CASSSGGLASTDTQYF
J: TRBJ2-4; V: TRBV5-4; D: .; size: .; DNA: TGTGCCAGCAGCCCAACGCGTCAGGGGAACATTCAGTACTTC; CDR3: CASSPTRQGNIQYF
J: TRBJ2-1; V: TRBV7-2; D: TRBD2; size: few; DNA: TGTGCCAGCAGCCCCACCGGGACTAGCGGGGGGAAGCAGTTCTTC; CDR3: CASSPTGTSGGKQFF
J: TRBJ2-7; V: TRBV11-2; D: .; size: few; DNA: TGTGCCAGCAGCTCGCAGGGTTCCTACGAGCAGTACTTC; CDR3: CASSSQGSYEQYF
J: TRBJ1-2; V: TRBV5-1; D: .; size: few; DNA: TGCGCCAGCAGCTTGAATCCCACAGGGAGTTTCGATGGCTACACCTTC; CDR3: CASSLNPTGSFDGYTF
J: TRBJ2-5; V: TRBV7-2; D: TRBD1; size: few; DNA: TGTGCCAGCAGCTTTCGGGACAGAAAAGAGACCCAGTACTTC; CDR3: CASSFRDRKETQYF
J: TRBJ2-7; V: TRBV2; D: .; size: many; DNA: TGTGCCAGCGCGCGACGGCTAGCTGAAACCTACGAGCAGTACTTC; CDR3: CASARRLAETYEQYF
J: TRBJ2-3; V: TRBV7-9; D: TRBD1; size: .; DNA: TGTGCCAGCATCCTGCAGGGGGCAGCAGATACGCAGTATTTT; CDR3: CASILQGAADTQYF